Listed here are 20 T cell receptor beta chains from one sample, sequenced in a study of blood T cell repertoires in COVID-19. Only in-frame clones appear in the TCRdb table, and some are missing; sequencing was by immunoSEQ multiplex PCR. The data hold just over 65,000 clones, with 70% to 90% observed a single time. Sequences were obtained from peripheral blood. The receptor set was obtained from a man in his thirties or forties with acute or convalescent COVID-19.

This chain joins TRBV21-1 and TRBJ1-6; the table's D call of TRBD1 was not tested on the DNA. TRBV21-1 is a pseudogene locus. This CDR3 region has 15 residues. CDR3 bases: TGTGCCAGCAGCCGAGTGGGACAGCCCAATTCACCCCTCCACTTT. This translates into CASSRVGQPNSPLHF.

The chain combines TRBV28 with TRBJ1-6; D unclear. The V gene lost 3 bases and the J gene lost 4 bases, with 7 bases spanning the gap. The CDR3 totals 14 residues. Germline V gene lookup returns CDR1 MDHEN and CDR2 SYDVKM. The CDR3 DNA follows: TGTGCCAGCAGTTTCGCGGGATATAATTCACCCCTCCACTTT. Protein: CASSFAGYNSPLHF.

The chain uses TRBV29-1 and TRBJ1-2; TRBD1 matches at 8 bases. Trimming at V came to 6 bases and at J to 8 bases, leaving 11 bases not matched to a gene. Germline V gene lookup returns CDR1 SQVTM and CDR2 ANQGSEA. The CDR3 consists of 13 residues. CDR3: CSVKNQGAWGYTF. CDR3 nucleotide sequence: TGCAGCGTCAAAAACCAGGGGGCGTGGGGCTACACCTTC.

The rearrangement joins TRBV28 to TRBJ2-7, with 7 bases identical to TRBD1. The CDR3 contains 15 residues. Per germline, CDR1 MDHEN and CDR2 SYDVKM. V lost 6 bases, J lost 2 bases, and 10 bases stayed unmatched. This CDR3 is CASSMTGSSTYEQYF. CDR3 nucleotide sequence: TGTGCCAGCAGCATGACAGGGTCCAGCACCTACGAGCAGTACTTC.

The chain recombines TRBV30 with TRBJ2-7; TRBD2 might be the D (6 bases). Between the trimmed V and J ends, which lost 2 bases and 5 bases, there was a span of 13 bases. CDR3 length: 13 residues. Germline-derived CDR1 and CDR2 are GTSNPN and SVGIG (reference sequence). CDR3 loop: CAWSLGTRNEQYF. The DNA of the CDR3 is TGTGCCTGGAGTCTCGGGACTCGCAACGAGCAGTACTTC.

The J gene is TRBJ2-3, the V gene TRBV9; the match to TRBD2 covers 12 bases. The germline gives CDR1 SGDLS, CDR2 YYNGEE. This CDR3 region has 14 residues. The trim removed 3 bases at V and 5 bases at J, leaving 1 base unmatched. The CDR3 is CASSAGLAGDTQYF. The DNA for the CDR3 is TGTGCCAGCAGCGCGGGACTAGCGGGAGATACGCAGTATTTT. The full variable domain, in which reference TRBV9 and TRBJ2-3 provide the parts outside the CDR3, is DSGVTQTPKHLITATGQRVTLRCSPRSGDLSVYWYQQSLDQGLQFLIQYYNGEERAKGNILERFSAQQFPDLHSELNLSSLELGDSALYFCASSAGLAGDTQYFGPGTRLTVL.

The chain links TRBV4-1 to TRBJ2-4; D may be TRBD2 (6 bases). Germline V gene lookup returns CDR1 MGHRA and CDR2 YSYEKL. This CDR3 has 15 amino acids. Trimming pared 2 bases from V and 5 bases from J, leaving 13 bases between. The CDR3, as DNA: TGCGCCAGCAGCCAATTTGGAGGGCGCGAAAACATTCAGTACTTC. The encoded protein is CASSQFGGRENIQYF.

This clone was seen a few times. The chain recombines TRBV30 with TRBJ1-5; 7 bases line up with TRBD1. Germline lookup yields CDR1 GTSNPN and CDR2 SVGIG (reference sequence). Losses at the gene ends were 5 bases for V and 3 bases for J; bases not matched to a gene: 7. This CDR3 has 14 residues. For the CDR3, the DNA is TGTGCCTGGGGCAGGGGGATGTTCAATCAGCCCCAGCATTTT. This translates into CAWGRGMFNQPQHF.

The CDR3 loop is CANSQGRGYGYTF. CDR3 nucleotides: TGTGCCAACTCACAGGGAAGGGGATATGGCTACACCTTC. The chain links TRBV10-3 to TRBJ1-2; D possibly corresponds to TRBD1 (6 bases). CDR3 length equals 13 residues. The V end was cut by 10 bases, the J end by 5 bases, with 17 bases between. Germline-derived CDR1 and CDR2 are ENHRY and SYGVKD.

The chain carries TRBV5-1 and TRBJ2-7; the match to TRBD2 covers 7 bases. The CDR3 sequence is 15 residues long. Germline CDR1 SGHRS, CDR2 YFSETQ. The ends lost 5 bases at V and 1 base at J; junction bases unmatched: 9. In nucleotides, the CDR3 is TGCGCCAGCAGTGAACAAGCGGGAAGTTCCTACGAGCAGTACTTC. This sequence encodes CASSEQAGSSYEQYF.

With respect to this clone: Other nucleotide sequences from this sample produce the same CDR3. Here the CDR3 DNA reads TGTGCCAGCAGTCCGCCAGGGGGTATTGAAAAACTGTTTTTT. As protein: CASSPPGGIEKLFF. The chain is built from TRBV28 and TRBJ1-4; 7 bases agree with TRBD1. This CDR3 has 14 amino acids. Germline trimming cut 5 bases from V and 7 bases from J; bases unmatched to any gene: 7. Germline assignment: CDR1 MDHEN and CDR2 SYDVKM.

V and J are TRBV9 and TRBJ2-7, with a tentative D call TRBD1 (6 bases). Looked up from germline, CDR1 is SGDLS and CDR2 is YYNGEE. V shed 4 bases and J shed 5 bases, with 19 bases lying between them. There are 15 residues in the CDR3. The CDR3 spells CASSSHGQTTNEQYF. CDR3 nucleotides: TGTGCCAGCAGCTCCCACGGACAGACCACCAACGAGCAGTACTTC.

The rearrangement uses TRBV19 and TRBJ1-4; 9 bases are shared with TRBD1. This CDR3 is built from 15 residues. V lost 7 bases, J lost 1 base, and 4 bases stayed unmatched. CDR1 is LNHDA, CDR2 SQIVND, per germline (reference sequence). CDR3 region: CASTGTGQTNEKLFF. Here the CDR3 DNA reads TGTGCCAGTACCGGGACAGGGCAAACTAATGAAAAACTGTTTTTT.

The chain carries TRBV28 and TRBJ2-5; 8 bases match TRBD1. V dropped 2 bases and J dropped 5; count of bases not matched to a gene: 1. CDR3 size: 13 residues. Germline V gene data show CDR1 as MDHEN and CDR2 as SYDVKM. This CDR3 is CASSLQGAETQYF. CDR3 coding DNA: TGTGCCAGCAGTTTACAGGGGGCCGAGACCCAGTACTTC.

In this sample, this clone turned up a few times. The chain links TRBV7-9 to TRBJ1-2; the match to TRBD1 covers 8 bases. Germline lookup yields CDR1 SEHNR and CDR2 FQNEAQ (reference sequence). The CDR3 has 14 amino acids. The J segment lost 4 bases and the V segment lost 3 bases, leaving 4 bases of the junction unmatched. CDR3 bases: TGTGCCAGCAGCTTCCCCGGGACAGGCTATGGCTACACCTTC. This gives the protein CASSFPGTGYGYTF.

V is TRBV19 and J is TRBJ1-6; tentatively, D is TRBD1 (6 bases). Germline V gene data show CDR1 as LNHDA and CDR2 as SQIVND (reference sequence). The V end lost 7 bases, the J end lost 0 bases, and 13 bases lay between the germline ends. CDR3 size: 16 residues. The CDR3 sequence is CASTQDRSSYNSPLHF. CDR3 bases: TGTGCCAGTACACAAGACAGGAGCTCCTATAATTCACCCCTCCACTTT. The full variable domain, in which reference TRBV19 and TRBJ1-6 provide the parts outside the CDR3, is DGGITQSPKYLFRKEGQNVTLSCEQNLNHDAMYWYRQDPGQGLRLIYYSQIVNDFQKGDIAEGYSVSREKKESFPLTVTSAQKNPTAFYLCASTQDRSSYNSPLHFGNGTRLTVT.

The chain employs TRBV28 and TRBJ1-1; TRBD1 matches at 9 bases. Germline V gene data show CDR1 as MDHEN and CDR2 as SYDVKM. The V segment lost 4 bases and the J segment 4 bases; nucleotides outside the gene matches: 7. This CDR3 contains 15 residues. CDR3 region: CASSSPTGGITEAFF. DNA of the CDR3: TGTGCCAGCAGTTCTCCGACAGGGGGTATCACTGAAGCTTTCTTT. Looking up the rest from reference TRBV28 and TRBJ1-1 gives the full variable domain: DVKVTQSSRYLVKRTGEKVFLECVQDMDHENMFWYRQDPGLGLRLIYFSYDVKMKEKGDIPEGYSVSREKKERFSLILESASTNQTSMYLCASSSPTGGITEAFFGQGTRLTVV.

The V and J genes are TRBV5-1 and TRBJ2-5; possible D gene TRBD1, 6 bases. Per the germline V gene, CDR1 is SGHRS and CDR2 is YFSETQ. Trimming removed 2 bases from V and 2 bases from J, with 13 bases in between. The CDR3 has 15 residues. The CDR3 DNA is TGCGCCAGCAGCTTAGGAACAGGGCCACAAGAGACCCAGTACTTC. Translated, it gives CASSLGTGPQETQYF.

V and J are TRBV9 and TRBJ2-7, with D possibly TRBD2 on 5 matching bases. This CDR3 has 14 amino acids. The germline gives CDR1 SGDLS, CDR2 YYNGEE. Between the trimmed V and J ends, which lost 5 bases and 5 bases, there was a span of 17 bases. The CDR3: CASSRSGGSNEQYF. DNA of the CDR3: TGTGCCAGCAGTAGAAGTGGAGGTAGTAACGAGCAGTACTTC.

This chain uses TRBV9 with TRBJ2-1; 9 bases align to TRBD2. The CDR3 loop spans 15 amino acids. Looked up from germline, CDR1 is SGDLS and CDR2 is YYNGEE. J gave up 9 bases and V 0 bases, and 7 bases lay outside the gene matches. The CDR3 protein is CASSVDSGRMREQFF. CDR3 DNA sequence: TGTGCCAGCAGCGTAGATAGCGGGAGAATGCGTGAGCAGTTCTTC. The variable domain in full, completed from reference TRBV9 and TRBJ2-1, reads DSGVTQTPKHLITATGQRVTLRCSPRSGDLSVYWYQQSLDQGLQFLIQYYNGEERAKGNILERFSAQQFPDLHSELNLSSLELGDSALYFCASSVDSGRMREQFFGPGTRLTVL.